This TCR beta chain was sequenced during a study of PD-L1 blockade in urothelial cancer. Per germline, CDR1 SNHLY and CDR2 FYNNEI. Trimming at V came to 5 bases and at J to 4 bases, leaving 11 bases not matched to a gene. The CDR3 has 16 amino acids. Sequenced by immunoSEQ multiplex PCR; TCRdb stores in-frame clones only, minus some. Among 46,000 or so clones listed, nearly 90% were seen once. This clone was seen just once. Sequenced here: PBMCs, sampled around atezolizumab (anti-PD-L1) treatment. V gene TRBV2 combines with J gene TRBJ2-5; TRBD1 agrees at 9 bases. The source of this sequence is a man in his sixties with urothelial cancer. In DNA, the CDR3 is TGTGCCAGCAGTCCCGCCGGGACAGGGACGGGAGAGACCCAGTACTTC. Protein: CASSPAGTGTGETQYF.